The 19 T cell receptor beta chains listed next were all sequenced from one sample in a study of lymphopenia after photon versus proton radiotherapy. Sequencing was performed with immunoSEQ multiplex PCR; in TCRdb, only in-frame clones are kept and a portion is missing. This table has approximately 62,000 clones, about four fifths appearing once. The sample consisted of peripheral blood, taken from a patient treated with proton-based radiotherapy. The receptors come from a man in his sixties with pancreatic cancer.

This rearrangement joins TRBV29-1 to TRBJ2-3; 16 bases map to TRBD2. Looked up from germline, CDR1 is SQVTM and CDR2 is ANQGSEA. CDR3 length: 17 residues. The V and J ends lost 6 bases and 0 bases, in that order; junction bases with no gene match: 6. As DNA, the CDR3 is TGCAGCGTCGCCGGGACTAGCGGGGGGGATAGCACAGATACGCAGTATTTT. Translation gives CSVAGTSGGDSTDTQYF.

The CDR3 loop reads CASSLTSGTGHEQYF. The CDR3 DNA follows: TGTGCCAGCAGCTTAACATCCGGGACAGGGCACGAGCAGTACTTC. The V call is TRBV11-2, the J call TRBJ2-7; 9 bases align to TRBD1. Germline lookup yields CDR1 SGHAT and CDR2 FQNNGV. J lost 5 bases, V lost 2 bases, and 7 bases had no gene match. The CDR3 length is 15 residues.

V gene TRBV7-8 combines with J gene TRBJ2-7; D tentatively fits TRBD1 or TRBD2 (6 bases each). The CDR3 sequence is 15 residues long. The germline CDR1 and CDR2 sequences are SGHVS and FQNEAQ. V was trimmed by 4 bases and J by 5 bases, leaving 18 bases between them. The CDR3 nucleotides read TGTGCCAGCAGCTCCCTCCACACAGGGAGGCACGAGCAGTACTTC. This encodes CASSSLHTGRHEQYF.

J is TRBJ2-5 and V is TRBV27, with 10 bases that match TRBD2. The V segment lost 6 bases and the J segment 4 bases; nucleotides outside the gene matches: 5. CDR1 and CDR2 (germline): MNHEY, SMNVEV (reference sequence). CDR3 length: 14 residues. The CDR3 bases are TGTGCCAGCAGAAAAGCGGGGGGGGGAGAGACCCAGTACTTC. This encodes CASRKAGGGETQYF.

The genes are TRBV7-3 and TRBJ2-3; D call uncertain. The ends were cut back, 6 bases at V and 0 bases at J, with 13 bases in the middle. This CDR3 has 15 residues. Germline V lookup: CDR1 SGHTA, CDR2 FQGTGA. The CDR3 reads CASSPWGSSTDTQYF. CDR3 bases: TGTGCCAGCAGTCCTTGGGGTTCTAGCACAGATACGCAGTATTTT.

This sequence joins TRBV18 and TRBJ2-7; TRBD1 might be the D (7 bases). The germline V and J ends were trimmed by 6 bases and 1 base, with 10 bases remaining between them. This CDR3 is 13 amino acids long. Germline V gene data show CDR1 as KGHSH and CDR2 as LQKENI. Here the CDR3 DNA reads TGTGCCAGCTCGGGGGGACAGTCCTACGAGCAGTACTTC. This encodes CASSGGQSYEQYF.

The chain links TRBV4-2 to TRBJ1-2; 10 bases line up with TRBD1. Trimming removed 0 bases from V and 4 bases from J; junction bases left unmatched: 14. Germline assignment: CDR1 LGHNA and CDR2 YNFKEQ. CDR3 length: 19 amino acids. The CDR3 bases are TGTGCCAGCAGCCAAGAAACGACGAGGGGACAGGGGTTAATCTATGGCTACACCTTC. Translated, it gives CASSQETTRGQGLIYGYTF.

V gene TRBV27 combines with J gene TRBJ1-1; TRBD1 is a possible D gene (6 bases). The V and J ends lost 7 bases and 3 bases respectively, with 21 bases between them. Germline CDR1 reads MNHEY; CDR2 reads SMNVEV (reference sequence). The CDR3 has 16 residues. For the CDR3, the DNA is TGTGCCAGCAACTCCCAACTAGGGGGGGCGCACACTGAAGCTTTCTTT. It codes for CASNSQLGGAHTEAFF.

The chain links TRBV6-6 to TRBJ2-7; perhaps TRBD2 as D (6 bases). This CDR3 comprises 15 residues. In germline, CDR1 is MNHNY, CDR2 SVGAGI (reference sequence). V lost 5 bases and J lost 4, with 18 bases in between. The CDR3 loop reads CASSPPGVADYEQYF. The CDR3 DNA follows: TGTGCCAGCAGTCCGCCCGGGGTAGCGGATTACGAGCAGTACTTC.

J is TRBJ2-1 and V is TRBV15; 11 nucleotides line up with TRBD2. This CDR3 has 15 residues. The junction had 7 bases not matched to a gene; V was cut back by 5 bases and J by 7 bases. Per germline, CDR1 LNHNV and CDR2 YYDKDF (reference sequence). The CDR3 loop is CATSPGLAGMNEQFF. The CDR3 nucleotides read TGTGCCACCAGCCCCGGACTAGCGGGTATGAATGAGCAGTTCTTC.

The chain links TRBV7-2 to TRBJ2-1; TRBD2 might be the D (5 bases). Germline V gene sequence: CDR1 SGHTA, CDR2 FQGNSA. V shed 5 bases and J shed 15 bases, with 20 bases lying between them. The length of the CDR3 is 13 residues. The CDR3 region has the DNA TGTGCCAGCAGCCTCACCCCAGCCGGAGGCCGGTTCTTC. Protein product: CASSLTPAGGRFF.

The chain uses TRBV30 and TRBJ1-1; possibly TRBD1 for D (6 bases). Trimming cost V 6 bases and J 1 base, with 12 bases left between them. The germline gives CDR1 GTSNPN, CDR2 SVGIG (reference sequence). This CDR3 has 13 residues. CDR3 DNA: TGTGCCTGCGGACAGAGTACGAACACTGAAGCTTTCTTT. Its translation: CACGQSTNTEAFF.

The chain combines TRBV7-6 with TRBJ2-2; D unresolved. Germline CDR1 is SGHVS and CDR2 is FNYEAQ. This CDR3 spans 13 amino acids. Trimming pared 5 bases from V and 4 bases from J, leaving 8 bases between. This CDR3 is CASSPTTTGELFF. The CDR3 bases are TGTGCCAGCAGCCCAACAACCACCGGGGAGCTGTTTTTT.

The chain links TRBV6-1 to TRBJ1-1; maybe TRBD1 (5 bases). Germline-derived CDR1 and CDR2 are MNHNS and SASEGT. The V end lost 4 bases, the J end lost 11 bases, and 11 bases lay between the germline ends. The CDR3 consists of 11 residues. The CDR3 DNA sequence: TGTGCCAGCAGTGCGGGGGACGTGGCTTTCTTT. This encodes CASSAGDVAFF.

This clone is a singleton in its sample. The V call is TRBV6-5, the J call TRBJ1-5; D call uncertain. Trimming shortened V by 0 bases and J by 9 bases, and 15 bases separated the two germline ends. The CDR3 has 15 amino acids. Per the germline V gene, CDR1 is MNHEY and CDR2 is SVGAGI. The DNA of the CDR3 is TGTGCCAGCAGTTACTCGAGTAGTCCGACGTGGCCCCAGCATTTT. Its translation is CASSYSSSPTWPQHF.

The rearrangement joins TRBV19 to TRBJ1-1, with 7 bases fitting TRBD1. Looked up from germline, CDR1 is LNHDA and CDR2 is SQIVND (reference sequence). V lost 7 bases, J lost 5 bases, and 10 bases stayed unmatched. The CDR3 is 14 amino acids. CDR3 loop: CASKFRGRGTEAFF. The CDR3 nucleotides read TGTGCCAGTAAATTCAGGGGGAGAGGAACTGAAGCTTTCTTT.

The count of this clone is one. For the CDR3, the DNA is TGTGCCAGCAGCAAGAGGACAGGGGAGGGCACTGAAGCTTTCTTT. Translating it yields CASSKRTGEGTEAFF. This rearrangement joins TRBV7-2 to TRBJ1-1; 9 bases line up with TRBD1. The CDR3 extends over 15 amino acids. Germline CDR1 SGHTA, CDR2 FQGNSA. After removal of 5 bases from V and 4 bases from J, the junction contained 8 bases not matched to a gene.

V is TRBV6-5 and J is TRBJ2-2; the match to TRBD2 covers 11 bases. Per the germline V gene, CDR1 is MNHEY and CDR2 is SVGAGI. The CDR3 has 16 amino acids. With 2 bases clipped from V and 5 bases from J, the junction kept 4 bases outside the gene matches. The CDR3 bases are TGTGCCAGCAGTTACGGTACTAGCGGGAGTACCGGGGAGCTGTTTTTT. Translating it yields CASSYGTSGSTGELFF.

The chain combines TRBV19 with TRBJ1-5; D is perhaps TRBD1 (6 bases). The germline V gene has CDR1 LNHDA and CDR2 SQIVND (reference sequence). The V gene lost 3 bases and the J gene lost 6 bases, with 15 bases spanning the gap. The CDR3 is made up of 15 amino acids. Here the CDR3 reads CASSMVTGNVQPQHF. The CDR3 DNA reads TGTGCCAGTAGTATGGTAACAGGGAACGTTCAGCCCCAGCATTTT. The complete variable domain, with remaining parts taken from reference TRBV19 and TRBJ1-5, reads DGGITQSPKYLFRKEGQNVTLSCEQNLNHDAMYWYRQDPGQGLRLIYYSQIVNDFQKGDIAEGYSVSREKKESFPLTVTSAQKNPTAFYLCASSMVTGNVQPQHFGDGTRLSIL.